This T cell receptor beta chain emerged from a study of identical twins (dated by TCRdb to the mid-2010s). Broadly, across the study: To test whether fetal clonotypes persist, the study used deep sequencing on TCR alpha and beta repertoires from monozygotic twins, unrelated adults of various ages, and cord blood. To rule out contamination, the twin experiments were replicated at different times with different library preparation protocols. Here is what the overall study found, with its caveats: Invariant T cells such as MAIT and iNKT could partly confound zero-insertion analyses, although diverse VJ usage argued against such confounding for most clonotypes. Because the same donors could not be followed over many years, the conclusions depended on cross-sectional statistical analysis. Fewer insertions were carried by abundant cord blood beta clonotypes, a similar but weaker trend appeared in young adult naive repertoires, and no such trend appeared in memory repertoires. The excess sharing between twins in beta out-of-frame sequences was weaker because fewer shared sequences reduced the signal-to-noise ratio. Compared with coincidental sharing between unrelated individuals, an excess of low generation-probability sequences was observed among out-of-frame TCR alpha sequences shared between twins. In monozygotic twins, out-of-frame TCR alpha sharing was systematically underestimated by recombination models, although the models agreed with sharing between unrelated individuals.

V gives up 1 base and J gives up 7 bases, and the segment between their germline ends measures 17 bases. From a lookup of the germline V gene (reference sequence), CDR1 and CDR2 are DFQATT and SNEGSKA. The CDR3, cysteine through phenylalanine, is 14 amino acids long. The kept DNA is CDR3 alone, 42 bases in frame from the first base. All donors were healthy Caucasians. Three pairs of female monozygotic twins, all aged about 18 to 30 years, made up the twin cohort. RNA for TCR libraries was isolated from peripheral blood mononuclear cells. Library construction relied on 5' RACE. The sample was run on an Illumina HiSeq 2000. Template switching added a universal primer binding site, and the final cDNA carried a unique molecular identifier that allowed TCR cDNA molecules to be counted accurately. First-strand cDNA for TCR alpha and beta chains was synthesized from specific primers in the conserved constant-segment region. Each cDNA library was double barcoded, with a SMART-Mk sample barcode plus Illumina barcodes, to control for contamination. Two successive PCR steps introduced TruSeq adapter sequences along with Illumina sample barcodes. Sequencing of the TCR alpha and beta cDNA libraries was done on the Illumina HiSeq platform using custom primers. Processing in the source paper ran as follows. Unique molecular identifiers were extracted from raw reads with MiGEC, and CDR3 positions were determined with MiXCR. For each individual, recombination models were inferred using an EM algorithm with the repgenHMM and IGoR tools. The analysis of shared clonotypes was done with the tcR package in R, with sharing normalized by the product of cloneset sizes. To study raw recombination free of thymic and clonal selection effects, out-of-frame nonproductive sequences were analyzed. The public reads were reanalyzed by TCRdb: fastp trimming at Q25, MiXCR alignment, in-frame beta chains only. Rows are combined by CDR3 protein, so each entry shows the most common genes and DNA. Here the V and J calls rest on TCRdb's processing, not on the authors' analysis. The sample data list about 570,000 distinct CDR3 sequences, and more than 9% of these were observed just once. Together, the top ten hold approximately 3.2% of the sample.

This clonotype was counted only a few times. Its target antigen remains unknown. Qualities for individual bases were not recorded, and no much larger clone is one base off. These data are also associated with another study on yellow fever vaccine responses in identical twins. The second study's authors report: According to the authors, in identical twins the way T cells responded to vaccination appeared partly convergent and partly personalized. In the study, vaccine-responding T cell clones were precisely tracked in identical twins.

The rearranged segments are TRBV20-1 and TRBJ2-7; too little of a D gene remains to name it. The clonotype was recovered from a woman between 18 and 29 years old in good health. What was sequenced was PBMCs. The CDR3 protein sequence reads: CSARVPKNSGEQYF. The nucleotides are TGCAGTGCTAGAGTCCCTAAGAACTCGGGTGAGCAGTACTTC.